This T cell receptor (beta chain) comes out of a study of T cell changes during pregnancy in multiple sclerosis. This clone was observed a few times. CDR1 is SGDLS and CDR2 is YYNGEE in the germline V gene. V lost 6 bases and J lost 2; bases outside the gene matches: 13. The CDR3 runs to 17 residues. Measured with immunoSEQ multiplex PCR; TCRdb has only the in-frame clones, and not every one. The sample lists about 77,000 clones; 85% to 95% were seen once. The material was peripheral blood, obtained after pregnancy. The rearrangement joins TRBV9 to TRBJ2-3; TRBD2 aligns across 9 bases. This clonotype was obtained from a female donor in good health, enrolled as a control in a pregnancy study. CDR3 protein: CASNERGLATSTDTQYF. The CDR3 DNA follows: TGTGCCAGCAATGAAAGAGGACTAGCGACCTCCACAGATACGCAGTATTTT.